The clone carrying this TCR beta chain showed up just once. In the original workflow: The authors estimated nucleated cell counts from reference gene primer amplification. TCRdb keeps only in-frame clones here, not all; method: immunoSEQ multiplex PCR. Clone size and the V and J calls come from that table; the DNA yielded D and trimming. The table shows some 240,000 clones, with roughly four fifths occurring only once. This sample was included in a study of blood T cell repertoires in COVID-19. Study-wide context: Spain, Italy and the United States supplied samples that represented acute and convalescent COVID-19. PBMCs, B-cell-depleted T cells, or T cells were the source of the cDNA or gDNA that made up the material.

The germline gives CDR1 MGHRA, CDR2 YSYEKL. This CDR3 is built from 16 residues. V was pared by 2 bases and J by 7 bases, with 21 bases between. The chain couples TRBV4-1 to TRBJ2-7, with D perhaps matching TRBD2 (6 bases). The receptor comes from a woman aged 55-70 years with active or convalescent COVID-19. The sequencing sample was made of peripheral blood. The CDR3 coding sequence is TGCGCCAGCAGCCAACCAACCGCCGGGCCTCGGGGGGAGCAGTACTTC. Protein sequence: CASSQPTAGPRGEQYF.